The 32 T cell receptor beta chains reported below all come from one sample, sequenced in a study of cytomegalovirus exposure and HLA in healthy donors. The PCR ran on 60 Vbeta and 13 Jbeta primers. Sequencing was performed with immunoSEQ multiplex PCR; in TCRdb, only in-frame clones are kept and a portion is missing. The data contain about 130,000 clones, around 80% of them singletons. The sequencing input was PBMCs. The receptors come from a man aged 35 to 55 in good health and CMV-seropositive.

The rearrangement uses TRBV6-5 and TRBJ1-2, with 7 bases identical to TRBD1. Trimming at V came to 6 bases and at J to 4 bases, leaving 5 bases not matched to a gene. CDR3 length: 13 residues. Germline CDR1 reads MNHEY; CDR2 reads SVGAGI. CDR3 nucleotides: TGTGCCAGCAGCCCGGGACAGTTCTATGGCTACACCTTC. It yields the protein CASSPGQFYGYTF.

This chain uses TRBV15 with TRBJ2-1; tentatively, D is TRBD1 (6 bases). CDR3 length: 15 residues. Trimming removed 0 bases at V and 9 bases at J, with 15 bases between. Germline CDR1 and CDR2: LNHNV and YYDKDF (reference sequence). CDR3: CATSRESTGMGEQFF. The CDR3 nucleotides read TGTGCCACCAGCAGAGAGTCTACAGGGATGGGTGAGCAGTTCTTC.

Points on this clone: One end of the junction fails to match germline, which may point to a read error. This chain joins TRBV7-9 and TRBJ2-6; possible D gene TRBD1, 5 bases. This CDR3 has 18 residues. The germline V gene encodes CDR1 SEHNR and CDR2 FQNEAQ (reference sequence). The CDR3 DNA follows: TGTTCCAGCAGCTTATCTGGGGCAGCCGTCCCTGGGGCCAACGTCCTGACTTTC. It specifies CSSSLSGAAVPGANVLTF.

The chain joins TRBV11-3 to TRBJ2-5, with D unresolved. With the DNA end fitting TRBJ2-7 better, the J assignment may be wrong. The germline CDR1 and CDR2 sequences are SGHNT and YENEEA. The CDR3 spans 13 residues. The CDR3 loop is CASSRTGSYEQYF. CDR3 bases: TGTGCCAGCAGTCGAACCGGTTCCTACGAGCAGTACTTC.

The gene calls are TRBV4-2 and TRBJ2-6, with D unclear. CDR1 is LGHNA and CDR2 is YNFKEQ in the germline V gene. The CDR3 extends over 15 amino acids. V was trimmed by 2 bases and J by 0 bases, leaving 5 bases between them. Here the CDR3 reads CASSQPSSGANVLTF. CDR3 sequence (DNA): TGTGCCAGCAGCCAACCCAGCTCTGGGGCCAACGTCCTGACTTTC.

The chain joins TRBV7-6 to TRBJ2-1, with D maybe TRBD2 (7 bases). Germline V gene sequence: CDR1 SGHVS, CDR2 FNYEAQ. Trimming removed 1 base from V and 7 bases from J, with 14 bases in between. The CDR3 extends over 15 amino acids. This CDR3 is CASSLVGGRVNEQFF. The DNA of the CDR3 is TGTGCCAGCAGCTTAGTGGGGGGGCGCGTGAATGAGCAGTTCTTC.

This clone was seen just once. This chain links TRBV12-5 with TRBJ1-3; tentatively, D is TRBD1 (6 bases). The CDR3 totals 15 residues. Germline values: CDR1 LGHNT, CDR2 FRNRAP. V was shortened by 1 base and J by 2 bases, with 9 bases between the two germline ends. CDR3 nucleotides: TGTGCTAGTGGTTTGGAGACAGGCGCTGGAAACACCATATATTTT. Translating it yields CASGLETGAGNTIYF. The variable domain in full, with the rest retrieved from reference TRBV12-5 and TRBJ1-3, is DARVTQTPRHKVTEMGQEVTMRCQPILGHNTVFWYRQTMMQGLELLAYFRNRAPLDDSGMPKDRFSAEMPDATLATLKIQPSEPRDSAVYFCASGLETGAGNTIYFGEGSWLTVV.

V gene TRBV19 combines with J gene TRBJ2-5; D may be TRBD1 (6 bases). The CDR3 spans 13 residues. Germline V lookup: CDR1 LNHDA, CDR2 SQIVND (reference sequence). V dropped 10 bases and J dropped 7 bases, with 19 bases sitting between them. CDR3 loop: CATQWGRSGTQYF. In DNA, the CDR3 is TGTGCCACTCAATGGGGGCGGAGTGGGACCCAGTACTTC.

The rearrangement joins TRBV27 to TRBJ2-5; D not resolved. Trimming removed 4 bases at V and 2 bases at J, with 8 bases between. Germline V gene sequence: CDR1 MNHEY, CDR2 SMNVEV (reference sequence). The CDR3 extends over 13 amino acids. CDR3 residues: CASSSPRQETQYF. CDR3 DNA: TGTGCCAGCAGTTCCCCCAGACAAGAGACCCAGTACTTC.

V and J are TRBV7-3 and TRBJ2-3; possible D gene TRBD2, 5 bases. CDR1 SGHTA and CDR2 FQGTGA come from the germline V gene. The V and J ends lost 2 bases and 2 bases respectively, with 11 bases between them. The CDR3 contains 15 residues. CDR3 amino acids: CASSLFSVPTDTQYF. The DNA for the CDR3 is TGTGCCAGCAGCTTATTTAGCGTACCCACAGATACGCAGTATTTT.

Points on this clone: One junction end does not reproduce the germline sequence, and a read error may be involved. This chain links TRBV15 with TRBJ1-2; weak D call: TRBD1 (6 bases). The CDR3 extends over 14 amino acids. Germline V gives CDR1 LNHNV, CDR2 YYDKDF (reference sequence). CDR3 residues: CATSGEQGVYGYTF. CDR3 DNA sequence: TGTGCCACCAGCGGAGAACAGGGAGTCTACGGCTACACCTTC.

The rearrangement joins TRBV27 to TRBJ2-1, with D possibly being TRBD1 (6 bases). Between the trimmed V and J ends, which lost 5 bases and 7 bases, there was a span of 27 bases. This CDR3 contains 18 residues. Germline V lookup: CDR1 MNHEY, CDR2 SMNVEV (reference sequence). CDR3 sequence reads: CASSPTPYGQPRTNEQFF. CDR3 nucleotide sequence: TGTGCCAGCAGTCCCACCCCATATGGACAGCCCCGAACTAATGAGCAGTTCTTC.

The rearrangement uses TRBV2 and TRBJ2-1; 8 bases are shared with TRBD1. The V and J ends lost 2 bases and 3 bases, in that order; junction bases with no gene match: 3. This CDR3 is built from 15 residues. Germline V CDR1 and CDR2: SNHLY, FYNNEI. DNA of the CDR3: TGTGCCAGCAGTGAACAGGGGGCTGACTACAATGAGCAGTTCTTC. It specifies CASSEQGADYNEQFF. The full variable domain, completed using reference TRBV2 and TRBJ2-1, is EPEVTQTPSHQVTQMGQEVILRCVPISNHLYFYWYRQILGQKVEFLVSFYNNEISEKSEIFDDQFSVERPDGSNFTLKIRSTKLEDSAMYFCASSEQGADYNEQFFGPGTRLTVL.

This chain joins TRBV7-9 and TRBJ1-2; a weak D match, TRBD1 (6 bases). Germline V gene sequence: CDR1 SEHNR, CDR2 FQNEAQ (reference sequence). The germline V and J ends were trimmed by 5 bases and 8 bases, with 18 bases remaining between them. The CDR3 extends over 14 amino acids. In nucleotides, the CDR3 is TGTGCCAGCAGCCTCAACTACAGGGTTGACGGCTACACCTTC. Translating it yields CASSLNYRVDGYTF.

The chain employs TRBV6-1 and TRBJ2-2, with D uncertain. V was pared by 8 bases and J by 6 bases, with 16 bases between. CDR3 size: 14 residues. CDR1 is MNHNS and CDR2 is SASEGT in the germline V gene. The CDR3 DNA is TGTGCCAGCCTCCTTAAGACTTCATCCGGGGAGCTGTTTTTT. Encoded protein: CASLLKTSSGELFF.

J is TRBJ2-3 and V is TRBV6-1; weak D call: TRBD2 (5 bases). CDR1 and CDR2 from the germline V gene are MNHNS and SASEGT. The CDR3 loop spans 14 amino acids. V was pared by 4 bases and J by 0 bases, with 8 bases between. The CDR3 loop reads CASSVERSTDTQYF. Here the CDR3 DNA reads TGTGCCAGCAGTGTTGAGCGGAGCACAGATACGCAGTATTTT.

The chain recombines TRBV7-9 with TRBJ1-3; TRBD1 matches at 9 bases. The CDR3 sequence is 16 residues long. Losses at the gene ends were 3 bases for V and 2 bases for J; bases not matched to a gene: 5. CDR1 and CDR2 (germline): SEHNR, FQNEAQ (reference sequence). This chain's CDR3 is CASSFVTGGAGNTIYF. CDR3 in DNA: TGTGCCAGCAGCTTTGTAACAGGGGGCGCTGGAAACACCATATATTTT.

This chain uses TRBV27 with TRBJ2-3; D remains unclear. Germline V gene sequence: CDR1 MNHEY, CDR2 SMNVEV (reference sequence). Trimming left V 5 bases short and J 1 base short, with 16 bases between. This CDR3 contains 16 residues. The CDR3 DNA follows: TGTGCCAGCAGTCAACAAGACATATGGGGCACAGATACGCAGTATTTT. Residues: CASSQQDIWGTDTQYF.

This sequence joins TRBV5-3 and TRBJ1-2, with D unclear. TRBV5-3 is an ORF, with its function uncertain. Trimming stripped 9 bases from V and 1 base from J, with 10 bases between. This CDR3 has 12 residues. Here the CDR3 reads CATCCVNYGYTF. CDR3 nucleotides: TGTGCCACATGCTGCGTTAACTATGGCTACACCTTC.

This clone was recorded only once. The chain employs TRBV6-5 and TRBJ1-3, with TRBD1 matching 7 bases. The CDR3 contains 15 residues. Trimming took 5 bases from V and 0 from J; bases not matched to a gene: 4. Germline V gene data show CDR1 as MNHEY and CDR2 as SVGAGI. Here the CDR3 reads CASSPGGTSGNTIYF. CDR3 DNA sequence: TGTGCCAGCAGTCCAGGGGGAACCTCTGGAAACACCATATATTTT.

The chain is built from TRBV6-5 and TRBJ2-5; TRBD2 agrees at 7 bases. Per the germline V gene, CDR1 is MNHEY and CDR2 is SVGAGI. V gave up 6 bases and J gave up 3 bases; unmatched junction bases: 10. The CDR3 is made up of 15 amino acids. The CDR3 loop reads CASSGRASGEETQYF. CDR3 sequence (DNA): TGTGCCAGCAGCGGCCGAGCTAGCGGAGAAGAGACCCAGTACTTC.

This chain joins TRBV7-3 and TRBJ2-3; 14 bases agree with TRBD2. Germline V gene lookup returns CDR1 SGHTA and CDR2 FQGTGA. There are 17 residues in the CDR3. V shed 0 bases, J shed 5 bases, and the junction held 4 bases outside the gene matches. CDR3: CASSLTGLAGVEDTQYF. CDR3 nucleotide sequence: TGTGCCAGCAGCTTAACGGGACTAGCGGGAGTTGAAGATACGCAGTATTTT.

This clone was counted a single time. The genes are TRBV19 and TRBJ2-7; 7 nucleotides match TRBD1. The junction had 1 base not matched to a gene; V was cut back by 2 bases and J by 0 bases. This CDR3 comprises 14 residues. CDR1 is LNHDA, CDR2 SQIVND, per germline (reference sequence). The CDR3 loop reads CASSIRQGSYEQYF. The CDR3 DNA reads as TGTGCCAGTAGTATACGACAGGGCTCCTACGAGCAGTACTTC.

V and J are TRBV7-9 and TRBJ2-1; tentatively, D is TRBD2 (7 bases). CDR1 is SEHNR, CDR2 FQNEAQ, per germline (reference sequence). V was shortened by 5 bases and J by 10 bases, with 21 bases between the two germline ends. The CDR3 covers 15 residues. The DNA of the CDR3 is TGTGCCAGCAGCCCCGGGAGGAGGGGGGCGGACGAGCAGTTCTTC. Translating it yields CASSPGRRGADEQFF.

This clone has a single count. J is TRBJ1-1 and V is TRBV9; D unclear. V lost 0 bases, J lost 1 base, and 10 bases lay in between. Per germline, CDR1 SGDLS and CDR2 YYNGEE. CDR3 length: 15 amino acids. The CDR3: CASSVGLRQNTEAFF. CDR3 coding DNA: TGTGCCAGCAGCGTAGGTCTGAGACAGAACACTGAAGCTTTCTTT. The full variable domain, its missing parts supplied by reference TRBV9 and TRBJ1-1, is DSGVTQTPKHLITATGQRVTLRCSPRSGDLSVYWYQQSLDQGLQFLIQYYNGEERAKGNILERFSAQQFPDLHSELNLSSLELGDSALYFCASSVGLRQNTEAFFGQGTRLTVV.

The CDR3 nucleotides are TGTGCCAGTAGTATCGGACACCCCATGAACACTGAAGCTTTCTTT. Translated: CASSIGHPMNTEAFF. The genes are TRBV19 and TRBJ1-1; weak D call: TRBD1 (5 bases). Looked up from germline, CDR1 is LNHDA and CDR2 is SQIVND (reference sequence). The CDR3 is 15 residues long. The V and J ends lost 3 bases and 0 bases respectively, with 11 bases between them.

CDR3 region: CATSRRGSSADTQYF. The CDR3 region has the DNA TGTGCCACCAGCAGGCGCGGGAGCTCGGCAGATACGCAGTATTTT. The gene calls are TRBV15 and TRBJ2-3; the match to TRBD2 covers 7 bases. The V gene end was trimmed by 3 bases and the J gene end by 4 bases; junction bases not matched to a gene: 7. The CDR3 is made up of 15 amino acids. The germline V gene encodes CDR1 LNHNV and CDR2 YYDKDF (reference sequence).

The J gene is TRBJ2-3, the V gene TRBV4-2; D unclear. Germline lookup yields CDR1 LGHNA and CDR2 YNFKEQ. Trimming removed 1 base from V and 4 bases from J, with 9 bases in between. This CDR3 contains 14 residues. CDR3 protein: CASSQGEVSDTQYF. The CDR3 DNA sequence: TGTGCCAGCAGCCAAGGAGAGGTTTCAGATACGCAGTATTTT.

V usage is TRBV7-8 and J usage is TRBJ2-1; 7 positions match TRBD1. Germline CDR1 SGHVS, CDR2 FQNEAQ. With V trimmed by 5 bases and J by 4 bases, 2 bases remained unmatched. The CDR3 covers 13 residues. CDR3 region: CASSQDRYNEQFF. The CDR3 DNA is TGTGCCAGCAGCCAGGACAGGTACAATGAGCAGTTCTTC.

The chain has TRBV28 and TRBJ1-2; 10 bases map to TRBD1. The germline V gene has CDR1 MDHEN and CDR2 SYDVKM. The CDR3 sequence is 14 residues long. Trimming took 3 bases from V and 7 from J; bases not matched to a gene: 5. The CDR3 loop reads CASSFGTGVRGYTF. The CDR3 nucleotides are TGTGCCAGCAGTTTTGGGACAGGGGTTCGTGGCTACACCTTC.

A single count supports this clone. Written as DNA, the CDR3 is TGTGCCACCAGCAGTACTTCCACCGGGGAGCTGTTTTTT. Protein product: CATSSTSTGELFF. The rearrangement uses TRBV15 and TRBJ2-2; no definite D call. Germline assignment: CDR1 LNHNV and CDR2 YYDKDF (reference sequence). This CDR3 has 13 amino acids. Trimming removed 3 bases from V and 4 bases from J, with 6 bases in between. The whole variable domain, filled in from reference TRBV15 and TRBJ2-2, reads DAMVIQNPRYQVTQFGKPVTLSCSQTLNHNVMYWYQQKSSQAPKLLFHYYDKDFNNEADTPDNFQSRRPNTSFCFLDIRSPGLGDTAMYLCATSSTSTGELFFGEGSRLTVL.

This chain uses TRBV27 with TRBJ2-5; 9 positions match TRBD2. The DNA end is more similar to TRBJ2-7, so the J call may be wrong. This CDR3 region has 15 residues. The germline V gene encodes CDR1 MNHEY and CDR2 SMNVEV (reference sequence). For the CDR3, the DNA is TGTGCCAGCAGTTTAAGGGCGGGAGGGATGGTCGAGCAGTACTTC. This codes for CASSLRAGGMVEQYF.